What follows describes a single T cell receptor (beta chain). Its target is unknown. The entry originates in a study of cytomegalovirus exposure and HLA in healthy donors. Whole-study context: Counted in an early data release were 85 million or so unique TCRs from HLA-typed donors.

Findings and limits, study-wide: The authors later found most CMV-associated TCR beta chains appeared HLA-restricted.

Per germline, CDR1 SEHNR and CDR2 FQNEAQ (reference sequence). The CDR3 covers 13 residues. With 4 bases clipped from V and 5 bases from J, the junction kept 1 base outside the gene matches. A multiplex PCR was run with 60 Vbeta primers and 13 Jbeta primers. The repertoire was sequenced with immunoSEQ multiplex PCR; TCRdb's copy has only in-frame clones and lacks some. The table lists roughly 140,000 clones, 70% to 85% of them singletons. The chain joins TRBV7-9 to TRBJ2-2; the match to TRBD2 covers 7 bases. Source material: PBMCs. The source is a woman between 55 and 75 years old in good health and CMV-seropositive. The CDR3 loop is CASSWTSTGELFF. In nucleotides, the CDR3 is TGTGCCAGCAGCTGGACTAGTACCGGGGAGCTGTTTTTT.